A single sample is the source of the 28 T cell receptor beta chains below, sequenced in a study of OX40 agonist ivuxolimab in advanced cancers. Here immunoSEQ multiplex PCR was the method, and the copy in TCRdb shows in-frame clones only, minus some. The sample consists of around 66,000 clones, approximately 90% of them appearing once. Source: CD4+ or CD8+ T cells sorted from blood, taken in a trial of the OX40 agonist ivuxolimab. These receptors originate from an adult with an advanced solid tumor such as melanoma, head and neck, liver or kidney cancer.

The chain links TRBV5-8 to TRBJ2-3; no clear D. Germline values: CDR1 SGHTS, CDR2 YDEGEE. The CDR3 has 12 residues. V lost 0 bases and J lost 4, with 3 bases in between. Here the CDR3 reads CASSLESDTQYF. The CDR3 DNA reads TGTGCCAGCAGCTTGGAATCAGATACGCAGTATTTT. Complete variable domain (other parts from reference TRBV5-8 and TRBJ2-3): EAGVTQSPTHLIKTRGQQATLRCSPISGHTSVYWYQQALGLGLQFLLWYDEGEERNRGNFPPRFSGRQFPNYSSELNVNALELEDSALYLCASSLESDTQYFGPGTRLTVL.

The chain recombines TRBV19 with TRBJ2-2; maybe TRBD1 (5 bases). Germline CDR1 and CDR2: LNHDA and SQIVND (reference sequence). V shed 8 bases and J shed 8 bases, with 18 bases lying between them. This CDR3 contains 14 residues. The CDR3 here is CASSEGAPAGELFF. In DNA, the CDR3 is TGTGCCAGTTCTGAAGGGGCACCGGCGGGGGAGCTGTTTTTT.

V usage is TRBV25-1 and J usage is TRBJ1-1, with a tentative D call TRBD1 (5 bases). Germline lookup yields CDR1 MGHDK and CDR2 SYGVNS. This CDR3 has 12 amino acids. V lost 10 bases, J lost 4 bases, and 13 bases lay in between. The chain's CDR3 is CATRGGGTEAFF. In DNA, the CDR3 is TGTGCCACCCGGGGCGGCGGCACTGAAGCTTTCTTT. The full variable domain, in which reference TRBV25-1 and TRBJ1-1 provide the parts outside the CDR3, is EADIYQTPRYLVIGTGKKITLECSQTMGHDKMYWYQQDPGMELHLIHYSYGVNSTEKGDLSSESTVSRIRTEHFPLTLESARPSHTSQYLCATRGGGTEAFFGQGTRLTVV.

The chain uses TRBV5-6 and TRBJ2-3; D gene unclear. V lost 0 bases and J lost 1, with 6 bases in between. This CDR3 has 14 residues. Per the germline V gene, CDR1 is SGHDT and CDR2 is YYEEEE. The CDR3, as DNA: TGTGCCAGCAGCTTGGACGGCCGCACAGATACGCAGTATTTT. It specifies CASSLDGRTDTQYF.

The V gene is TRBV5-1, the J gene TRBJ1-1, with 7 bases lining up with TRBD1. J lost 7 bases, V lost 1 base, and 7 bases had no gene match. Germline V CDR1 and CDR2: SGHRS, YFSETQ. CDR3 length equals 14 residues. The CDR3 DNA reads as TGCGCCAGCAGCTTGTCGGCAGGGGGAATTGAAGCTTTCTTT. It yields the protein CASSLSAGGIEAFF. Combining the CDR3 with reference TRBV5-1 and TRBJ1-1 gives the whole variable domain KAGVTQTPRYLIKTRGQQVTLSCSPISGHRSVSWYQQTPGQGLQFLFEYFSETQRNKGNFPGRFSGRQFSNSRSEMNVSTLELGDSALYLCASSLSAGGIEAFFGQGTRLTVV.

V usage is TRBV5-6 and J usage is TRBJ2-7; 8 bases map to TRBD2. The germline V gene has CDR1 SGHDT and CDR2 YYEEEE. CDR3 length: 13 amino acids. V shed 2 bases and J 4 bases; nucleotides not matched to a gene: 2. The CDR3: CASSFSGVYEQYF. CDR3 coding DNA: TGTGCCAGCAGCTTTAGCGGGGTATACGAGCAGTACTTC.

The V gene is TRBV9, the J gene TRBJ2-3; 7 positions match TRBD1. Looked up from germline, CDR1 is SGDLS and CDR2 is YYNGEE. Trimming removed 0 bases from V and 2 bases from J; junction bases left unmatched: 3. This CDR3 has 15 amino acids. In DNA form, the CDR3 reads TGTGCCAGCAGCGTAGCGGGACAGCACACAGATACGCAGTATTTT. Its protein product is CASSVAGQHTDTQYF.

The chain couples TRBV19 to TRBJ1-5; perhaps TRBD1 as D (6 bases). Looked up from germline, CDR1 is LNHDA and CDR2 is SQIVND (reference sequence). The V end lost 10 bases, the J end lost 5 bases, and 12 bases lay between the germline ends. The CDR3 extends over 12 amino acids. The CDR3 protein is CATWTVDQPQHF. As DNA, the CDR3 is TGTGCCACCTGGACAGTAGATCAGCCCCAGCATTTT.

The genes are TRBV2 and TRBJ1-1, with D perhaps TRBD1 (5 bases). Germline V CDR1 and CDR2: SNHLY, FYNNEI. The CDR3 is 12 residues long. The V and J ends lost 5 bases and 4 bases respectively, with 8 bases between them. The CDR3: CASSRGPTEAFF. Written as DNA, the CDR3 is TGTGCCAGCAGTCGGGGCCCCACTGAAGCTTTCTTT.

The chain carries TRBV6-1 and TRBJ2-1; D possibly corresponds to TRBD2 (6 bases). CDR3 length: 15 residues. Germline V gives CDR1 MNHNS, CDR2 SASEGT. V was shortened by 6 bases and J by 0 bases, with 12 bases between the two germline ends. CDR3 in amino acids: CASSVDYRSYNEQFF. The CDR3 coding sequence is TGTGCCAGCAGCGTGGACTACCGCTCCTACAATGAGCAGTTCTTC.

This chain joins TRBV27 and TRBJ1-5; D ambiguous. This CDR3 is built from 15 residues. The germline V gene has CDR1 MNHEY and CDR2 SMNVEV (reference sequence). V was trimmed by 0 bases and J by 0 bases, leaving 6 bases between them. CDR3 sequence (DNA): TGTGCCAGCAGTTTATCGCCGACTAGCAATCAGCCCCAGCATTTT. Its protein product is CASSLSPTSNQPQHF.

The CDR3 DNA sequence: TGCAGCGTTGATGGGCAGGTTGTTAACTATGGCTACACCTTC. It encodes CSVDGQVVNYGYTF. The chain carries TRBV29-1 and TRBJ1-2; no reliable D call. V was cut by 3 bases and J by 1 base, with 12 bases left in between. The germline gives CDR1 SQVTM, CDR2 ANQGSEA. CDR3 size: 14 residues.

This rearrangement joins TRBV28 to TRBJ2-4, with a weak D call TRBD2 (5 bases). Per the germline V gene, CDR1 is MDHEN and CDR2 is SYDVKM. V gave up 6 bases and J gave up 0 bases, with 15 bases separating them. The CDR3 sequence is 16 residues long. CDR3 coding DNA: TGTGCCAGCAGCCTCGCGGACGGACTAGCCAAAAACATTCAGTACTTC. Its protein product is CASSLADGLAKNIQYF.

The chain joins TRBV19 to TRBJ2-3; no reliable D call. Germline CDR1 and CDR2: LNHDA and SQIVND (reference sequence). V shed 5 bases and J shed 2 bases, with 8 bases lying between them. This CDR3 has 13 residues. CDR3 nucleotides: TGTGCCAGTAGTGGGTTCGACACAGATACGCAGTATTTT. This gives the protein CASSGFDTDTQYF. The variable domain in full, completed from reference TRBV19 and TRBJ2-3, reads DGGITQSPKYLFRKEGQNVTLSCEQNLNHDAMYWYRQDPGQGLRLIYYSQIVNDFQKGDIAEGYSVSREKKESFPLTVTSAQKNPTAFYLCASSGFDTDTQYFGPGTRLTVL.

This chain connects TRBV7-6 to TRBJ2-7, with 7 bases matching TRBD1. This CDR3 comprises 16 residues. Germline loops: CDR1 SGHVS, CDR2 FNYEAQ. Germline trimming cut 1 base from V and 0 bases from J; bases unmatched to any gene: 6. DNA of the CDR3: TGTGCCAGCAGCTTAGACATCGGGGACAGCTCCTACGAGCAGTACTTC. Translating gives CASSLDIGDSSYEQYF.

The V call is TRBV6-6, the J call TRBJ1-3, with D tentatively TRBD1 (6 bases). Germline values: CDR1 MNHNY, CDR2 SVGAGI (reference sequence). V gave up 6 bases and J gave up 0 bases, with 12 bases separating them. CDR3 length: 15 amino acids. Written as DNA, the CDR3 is TGTGCCAGCAGGGATAGACAGGACTCTGGAAACACCATATATTTT. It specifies CASRDRQDSGNTIYF.

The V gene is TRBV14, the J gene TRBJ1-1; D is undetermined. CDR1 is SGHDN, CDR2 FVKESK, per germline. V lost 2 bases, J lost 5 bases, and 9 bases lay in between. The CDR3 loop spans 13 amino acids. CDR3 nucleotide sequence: TGTGCCAGCAGCCAACAGCCCACAACTGAAGCTTTCTTT. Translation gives CASSQQPTTEAFF.

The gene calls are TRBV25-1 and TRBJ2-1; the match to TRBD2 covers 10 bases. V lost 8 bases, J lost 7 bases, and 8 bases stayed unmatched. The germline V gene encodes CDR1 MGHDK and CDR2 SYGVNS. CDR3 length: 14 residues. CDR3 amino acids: CASEAGTSVNEQFF. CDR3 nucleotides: TGTGCCAGCGAAGCCGGGACTAGCGTTAATGAGCAGTTCTTC.

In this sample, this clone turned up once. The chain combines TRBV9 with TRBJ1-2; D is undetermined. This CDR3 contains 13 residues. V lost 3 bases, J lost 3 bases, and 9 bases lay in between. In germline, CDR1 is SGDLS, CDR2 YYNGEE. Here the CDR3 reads CASSGSEYYGYTF. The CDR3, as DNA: TGTGCCAGCAGCGGGTCGGAATACTATGGCTACACCTTC.

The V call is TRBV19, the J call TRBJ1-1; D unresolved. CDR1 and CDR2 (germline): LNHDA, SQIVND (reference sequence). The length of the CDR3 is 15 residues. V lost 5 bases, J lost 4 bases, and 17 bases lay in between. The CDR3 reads CASSPWPLRPTEAFF. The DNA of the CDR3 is TGTGCCAGTAGTCCCTGGCCCCTGAGGCCCACTGAAGCTTTCTTT.

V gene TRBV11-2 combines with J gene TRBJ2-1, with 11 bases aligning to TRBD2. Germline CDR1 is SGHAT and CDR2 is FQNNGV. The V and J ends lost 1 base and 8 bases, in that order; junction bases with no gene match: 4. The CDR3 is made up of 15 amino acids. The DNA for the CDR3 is TGTGCCAGCAGCTTAGGTCTAGCGGGGGGCTATGAGCAGTTCTTC. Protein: CASSLGLAGGYEQFF.

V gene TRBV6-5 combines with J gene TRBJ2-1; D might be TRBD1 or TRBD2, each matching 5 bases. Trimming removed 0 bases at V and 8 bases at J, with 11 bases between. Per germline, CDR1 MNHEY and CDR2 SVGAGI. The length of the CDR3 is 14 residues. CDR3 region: CASSYSAQGDEQFF. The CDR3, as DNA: TGTGCCAGCAGTTACTCGGCCCAGGGAGATGAGCAGTTCTTC.

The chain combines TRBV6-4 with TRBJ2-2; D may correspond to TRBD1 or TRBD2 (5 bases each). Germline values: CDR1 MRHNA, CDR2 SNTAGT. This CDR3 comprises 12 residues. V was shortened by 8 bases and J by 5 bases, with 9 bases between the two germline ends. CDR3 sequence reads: CASRDGTGELFF. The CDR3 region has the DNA TGTGCCAGCCGGGACGGAACCGGGGAGCTGTTTTTT.

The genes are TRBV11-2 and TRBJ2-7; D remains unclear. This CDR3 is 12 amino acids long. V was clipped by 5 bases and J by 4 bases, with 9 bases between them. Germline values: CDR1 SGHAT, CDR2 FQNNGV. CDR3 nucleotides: TGTGCCAGCAGCCCGGACGCGTACGAGCAGTACTTC. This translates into CASSPDAYEQYF. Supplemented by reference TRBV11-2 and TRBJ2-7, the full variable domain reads EAGVAQSPRYKIIEKRQSVAFWCNPISGHATLYWYQQILGQGPKLLIQFQNNGVVDDSQLPKDRFSAERLKGVDSTLKIQPAKLEDSAVYLCASSPDAYEQYFGPGTRLTVT.

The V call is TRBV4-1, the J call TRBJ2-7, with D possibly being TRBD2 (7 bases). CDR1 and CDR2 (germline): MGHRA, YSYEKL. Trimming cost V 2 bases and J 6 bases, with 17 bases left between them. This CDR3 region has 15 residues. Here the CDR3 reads CASSQFEGGPSEQYF. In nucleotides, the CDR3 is TGCGCCAGCAGCCAATTCGAGGGGGGGCCGAGCGAGCAGTACTTC.

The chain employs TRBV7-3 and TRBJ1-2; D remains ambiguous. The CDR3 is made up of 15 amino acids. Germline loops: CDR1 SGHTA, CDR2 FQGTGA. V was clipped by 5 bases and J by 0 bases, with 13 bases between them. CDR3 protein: CASSRTWGTNYGYTF. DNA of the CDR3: TGTGCCAGCAGCCGGACCTGGGGAACTAACTATGGCTACACCTTC. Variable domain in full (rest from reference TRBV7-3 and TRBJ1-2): GAGVSQTPSNKVTEKGKYVELRCDPISGHTALYWYRQSLGQGPEFLIYFQGTGAADDSGLPNDRFFAVRPEGSVSTLKIQRTERGDSAVYLCASSRTWGTNYGYTFGSGTRLTVV.

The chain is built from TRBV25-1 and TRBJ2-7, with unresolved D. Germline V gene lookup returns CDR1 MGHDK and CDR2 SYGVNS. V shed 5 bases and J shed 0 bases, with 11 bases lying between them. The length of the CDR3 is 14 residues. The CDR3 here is CASSNEVGSYEQYF. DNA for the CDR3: TGTGCCAGCAGTAATGAGGTAGGCTCCTACGAGCAGTACTTC.

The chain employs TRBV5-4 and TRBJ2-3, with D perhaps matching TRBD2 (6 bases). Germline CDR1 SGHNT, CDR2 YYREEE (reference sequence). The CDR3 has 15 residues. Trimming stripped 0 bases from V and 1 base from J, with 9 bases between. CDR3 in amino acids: CASSLEGEGTDTQYF. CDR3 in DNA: TGTGCCAGCAGCTTGGAAGGGGAGGGCACAGATACGCAGTATTTT.